The sequence of this T cell receptor beta chain was determined in a study of PD-L1 blockade in urothelial cancer. Study information: The analyses of blood took place 3 weeks (second dose) and 6 weeks after treatment start. Specimens of blood held a median count of about 150,000 T cells.

The method was immunoSEQ multiplex PCR; TCRdb's version includes in-frame clones alone and lacks a portion of them. The table lists some 49,000 clones, 87% of them singletons. Study-level results: At the 3-week point, tumor-associated blood clones expanded more in durable-benefit patients.

This clone was counted once. The antigen is not known. V lost 6 bases, J lost 0 bases, and 8 bases stayed unmatched. Germline CDR1 reads WSHSY; CDR2 reads SAAADI. CDR3 length: 15 residues. This receptor was taken from a man in his 60s with urothelial cancer. The specimen comprised PBMCs, sampled around atezolizumab (anti-PD-L1) treatment. The rearrangement links TRBV10-2 to TRBJ2-7; 7 nucleotides agree with TRBD1. The CDR3 protein is CASRLGQAASYEQYF. CDR3 bases: TGCGCCAGCAGACTCGGACAGGCTGCCTCCTACGAGCAGTACTTC.